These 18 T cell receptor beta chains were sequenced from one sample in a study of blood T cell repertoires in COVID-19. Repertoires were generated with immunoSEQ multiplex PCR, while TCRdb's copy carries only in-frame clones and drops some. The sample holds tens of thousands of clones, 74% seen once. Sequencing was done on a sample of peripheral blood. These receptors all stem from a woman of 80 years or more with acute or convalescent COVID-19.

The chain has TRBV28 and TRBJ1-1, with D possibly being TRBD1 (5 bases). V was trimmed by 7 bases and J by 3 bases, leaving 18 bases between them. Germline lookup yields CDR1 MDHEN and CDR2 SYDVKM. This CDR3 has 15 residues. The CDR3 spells CASNSPSGEHTEAFF. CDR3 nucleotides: TGTGCCAGCAACTCTCCCTCGGGGGAACACACTGAAGCTTTCTTT.

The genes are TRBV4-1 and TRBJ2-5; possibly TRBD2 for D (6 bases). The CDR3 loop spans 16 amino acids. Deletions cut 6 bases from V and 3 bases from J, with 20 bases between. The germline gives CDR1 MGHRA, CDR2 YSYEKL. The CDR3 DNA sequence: TGCGCCAGCAGACCCCAATTACTCCGGGGGAAAGAGACCCAGTACTTC. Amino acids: CASRPQLLRGKETQYF.

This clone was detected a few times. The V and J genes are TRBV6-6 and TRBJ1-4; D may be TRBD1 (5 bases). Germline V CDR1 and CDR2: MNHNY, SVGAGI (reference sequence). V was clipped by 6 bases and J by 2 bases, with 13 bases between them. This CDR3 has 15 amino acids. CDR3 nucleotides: TGTGCCAGCAGACCCGGGGGGAATACTAATGAAAAACTGTTTTTT. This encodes CASRPGGNTNEKLFF.

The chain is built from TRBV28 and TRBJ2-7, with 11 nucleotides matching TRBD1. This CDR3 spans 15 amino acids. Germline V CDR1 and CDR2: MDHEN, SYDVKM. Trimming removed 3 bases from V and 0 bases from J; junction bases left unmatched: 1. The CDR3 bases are TGTGCCAGCAGTTTGGGACAGGGGGTCTCCTACGAGCAGTACTTC. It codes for CASSLGQGVSYEQYF.

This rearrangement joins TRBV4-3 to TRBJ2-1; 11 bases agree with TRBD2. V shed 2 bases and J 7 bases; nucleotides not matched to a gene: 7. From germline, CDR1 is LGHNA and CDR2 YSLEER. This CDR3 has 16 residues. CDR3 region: CASSQTLAGVPNEQFF. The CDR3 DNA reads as TGCGCCAGCAGCCAAACACTAGCGGGAGTTCCTAATGAGCAGTTCTTC.

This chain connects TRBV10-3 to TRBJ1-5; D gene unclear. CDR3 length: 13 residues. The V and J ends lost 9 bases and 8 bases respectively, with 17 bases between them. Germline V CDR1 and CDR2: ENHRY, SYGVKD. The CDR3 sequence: CAIGSADSKPQHF. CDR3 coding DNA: TGTGCCATTGGGTCCGCGGACTCGAAGCCCCAGCATTTT.

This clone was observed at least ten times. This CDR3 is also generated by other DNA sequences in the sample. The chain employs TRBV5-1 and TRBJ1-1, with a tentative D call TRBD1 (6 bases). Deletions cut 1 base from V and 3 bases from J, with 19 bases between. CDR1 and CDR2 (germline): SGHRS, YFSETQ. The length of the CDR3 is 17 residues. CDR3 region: CASSLPGAGAGDTEAFF. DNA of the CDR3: TGCGCCAGCAGCTTGCCGGGGGCAGGGGCGGGGGACACTGAAGCTTTCTTT. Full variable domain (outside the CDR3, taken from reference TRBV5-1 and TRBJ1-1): KAGVTQTPRYLIKTRGQQVTLSCSPISGHRSVSWYQQTPGQGLQFLFEYFSETQRNKGNFPGRFSGRQFSNSRSEMNVSTLELGDSALYLCASSLPGAGAGDTEAFFGQGTRLTVV.

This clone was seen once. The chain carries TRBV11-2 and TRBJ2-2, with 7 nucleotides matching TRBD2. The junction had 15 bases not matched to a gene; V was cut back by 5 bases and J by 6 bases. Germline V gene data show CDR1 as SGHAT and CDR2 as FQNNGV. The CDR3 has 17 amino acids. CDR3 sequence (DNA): TGTGCCAGCAGCCCGGGGTTTGTTGGGAGGGAGTCCGGGGAGCTGTTTTTT. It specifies CASSPGFVGRESGELFF.

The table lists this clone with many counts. CDR3 protein: CASSKGQGNQPQHF. CDR3 coding DNA: TGTGCCAGTAGTAAGGGACAGGGCAATCAGCCCCAGCATTTT. This chain connects TRBV19 to TRBJ1-5, with 8 nucleotides matching TRBD1. The CDR3 covers 14 residues. In germline, CDR1 is LNHDA, CDR2 SQIVND (reference sequence). The V gene end was trimmed by 4 bases and the J gene end by 2 bases; junction bases not matched to a gene: 1.

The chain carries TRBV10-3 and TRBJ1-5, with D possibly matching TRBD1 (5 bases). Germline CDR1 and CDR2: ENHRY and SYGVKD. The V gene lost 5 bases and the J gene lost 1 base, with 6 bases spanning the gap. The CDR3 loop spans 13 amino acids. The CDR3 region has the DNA TGTGCCATCAGTTCAGGGAGCAATCAGCCCCAGCATTTT. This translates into CAISSGSNQPQHF.

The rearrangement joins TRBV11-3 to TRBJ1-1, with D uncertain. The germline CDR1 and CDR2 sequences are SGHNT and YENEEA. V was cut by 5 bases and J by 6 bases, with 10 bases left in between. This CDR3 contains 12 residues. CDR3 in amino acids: CASSPRRAEAFF. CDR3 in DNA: TGTGCCAGCAGCCCAAGACGGGCTGAAGCTTTCTTT. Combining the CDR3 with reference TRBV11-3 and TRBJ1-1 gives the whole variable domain EAGVVQSPRYKIIEKKQPVAFWCNPISGHNTLYWYLQNLGQGPELLIRYENEEAVDDSQLPKDRFSAERLKGVDSTLKIQPAELGDSAVYLCASSPRRAEAFFGQGTRLTVV.

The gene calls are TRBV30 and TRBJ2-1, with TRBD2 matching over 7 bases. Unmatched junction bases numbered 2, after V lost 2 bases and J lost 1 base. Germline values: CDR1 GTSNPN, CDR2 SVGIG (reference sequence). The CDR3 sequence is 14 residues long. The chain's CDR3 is CAWSLAESYNEQFF. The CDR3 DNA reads TGTGCCTGGAGTCTAGCGGAATCCTACAATGAGCAGTTCTTC. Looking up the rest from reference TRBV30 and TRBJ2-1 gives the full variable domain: SQTIHQWPATLVQPVGSPLSLECTVEGTSNPNLYWYRQAAGRGLQLLFYSVGIGQISSEVPQNLSASRPQDRQFILSSKKLLLSDSGFYLCAWSLAESYNEQFFGPGTRLTVL.

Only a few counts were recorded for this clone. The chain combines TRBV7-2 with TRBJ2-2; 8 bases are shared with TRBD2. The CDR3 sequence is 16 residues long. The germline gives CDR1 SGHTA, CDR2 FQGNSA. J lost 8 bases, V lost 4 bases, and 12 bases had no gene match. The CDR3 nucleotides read TGTGCCAGCAGCTCCAAGGGGACTAGTTATTCGGGGGAGCTGTTTTTT. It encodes CASSSKGTSYSGELFF.

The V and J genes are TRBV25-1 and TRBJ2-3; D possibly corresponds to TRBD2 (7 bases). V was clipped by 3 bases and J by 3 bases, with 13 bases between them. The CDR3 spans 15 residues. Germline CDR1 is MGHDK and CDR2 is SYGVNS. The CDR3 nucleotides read TGTGCCAGCAGTGATATGAGGGGGGGAACAGATACGCAGTATTTT. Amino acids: CASSDMRGGTDTQYF.

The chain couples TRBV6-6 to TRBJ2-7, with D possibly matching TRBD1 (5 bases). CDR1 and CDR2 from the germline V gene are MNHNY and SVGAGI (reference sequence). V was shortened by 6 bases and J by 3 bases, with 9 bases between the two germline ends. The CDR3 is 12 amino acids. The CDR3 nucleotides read TGTGCCAGCAGCAGGGCAGGCTACGAGCAGTACTTC. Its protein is CASSRAGYEQYF.

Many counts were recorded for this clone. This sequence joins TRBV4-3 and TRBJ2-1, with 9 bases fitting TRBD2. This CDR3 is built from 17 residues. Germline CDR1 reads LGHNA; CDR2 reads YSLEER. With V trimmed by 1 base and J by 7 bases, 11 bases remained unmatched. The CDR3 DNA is TGCGCCAGCAGCCAAGGTCCGGGACTAGCATTGGGAAATGAGCAGTTCTTC. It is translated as CASSQGPGLALGNEQFF.

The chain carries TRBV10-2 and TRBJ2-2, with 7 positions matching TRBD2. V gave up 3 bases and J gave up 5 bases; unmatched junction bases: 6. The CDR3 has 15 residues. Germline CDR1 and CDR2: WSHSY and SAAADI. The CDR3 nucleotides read TGCGCCAGCAGTGACAGGACTAGTTCTACCGGGGAGCTGTTTTTT. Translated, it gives CASSDRTSSTGELFF.

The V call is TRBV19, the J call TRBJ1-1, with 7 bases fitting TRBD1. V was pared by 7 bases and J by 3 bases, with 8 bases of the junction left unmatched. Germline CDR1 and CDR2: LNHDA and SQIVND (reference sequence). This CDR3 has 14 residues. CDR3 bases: TGTGCCAGTATTGACAGGGTCTGGGACACTGAAGCTTTCTTT. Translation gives CASIDRVWDTEAFF. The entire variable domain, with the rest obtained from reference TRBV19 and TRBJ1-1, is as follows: DGGITQSPKYLFRKEGQNVTLSCEQNLNHDAMYWYRQDPGQGLRLIYYSQIVNDFQKGDIAEGYSVSREKKESFPLTVTSAQKNPTAFYLCASIDRVWDTEAFFGQGTRLTVV.